A single sample gave rise to the 6 T cell receptor beta chains below, sequenced in a study of shared clonotypes between healthy human individuals. Produced via immunoSEQ multiplex PCR; TCRdb's table is partial and in-frame only. The repertoire holds about 480,000 clones, with 79% as singletons. Sequencing was performed on PBMCs. These TCRs come from a middle-aged woman in good health. Some clones in this sample may be carry-over from other donors' samples.

The gene calls are TRBV11-1 and TRBJ2-3; TRBD2 matches 11 bases. Losses at the gene ends were 6 bases for V and 2 bases for J; bases not matched to a gene: 7. The germline V gene has CDR1 SGHAT and CDR2 FQDESV (reference sequence). CDR3 size: 16 residues. The CDR3 DNA follows: TGTGCCAGCAGGGCACCGGGACTAGCGGTCACAGATACGCAGTATTTT. Encoded protein: CASRAPGLAVTDTQYF.

The CDR3: CASSKGTGGLGYTF. In DNA form, the CDR3 reads TGTGCCAGCAGCAAAGGGACAGGGGGCCTTGGCTACACCTTC. The chain couples TRBV21-1 to TRBJ1-2; the table assigns TRBD1, which was not confirmed against the DNA. TRBV21-1 is tagged as a pseudogene. The CDR3 totals 14 residues.

Concerning this clone itself: Additional DNA sequences in this sample encode the identical CDR3. The chain recombines TRBV11-2 with TRBJ2-7, with no clear D. The germline gives CDR1 SGHAT, CDR2 FQNNGV. Trimming took 5 bases from V and 0 from J, leaving 5 bases between them. The CDR3 is 12 residues long. Here the CDR3 reads CASSLVSYEQYF. In DNA, the CDR3 is TGTGCCAGCAGCCTGGTCTCCTACGAGCAGTACTTC. Complete variable domain (other parts from reference TRBV11-2 and TRBJ2-7): EAGVAQSPRYKIIEKRQSVAFWCNPISGHATLYWYQQILGQGPKLLIQFQNNGVVDDSQLPKDRFSAERLKGVDSTLKIQPAKLEDSAVYLCASSLVSYEQYFGPGTRLTVT.

V and J are TRBV5-1 and TRBJ2-7; D tentatively fits TRBD1 or TRBD2 (5 bases each). Trimming took 0 bases from V and 6 from J, leaving 13 bases between them. The CDR3 length is 14 residues. The germline V gene has CDR1 SGHRS and CDR2 YFSETQ. The CDR3 coding sequence is TGCGCCAGCAGCTTGGAGACGGGACGCTCCGAGCAGTACTTC. Translating it yields CASSLETGRSEQYF.

The chain recombines TRBV5-4 with TRBJ2-7; D is possibly TRBD2 (6 bases). The CDR3 runs 14 residues. Deletions cut 4 bases from V and 7 bases from J, with 18 bases between. CDR1 and CDR2 from the germline V gene are SGHNT and YYREEE (reference sequence). The CDR3 DNA reads as TGTGCCAGCAGCCCTACTTGGGACTCGGAGGAGCAGTACTTC. This codes for CASSPTWDSEEQYF. Combining the CDR3 with reference TRBV5-4 and TRBJ2-7 gives the whole variable domain ETGVTQSPTHLIKTRGQQVTLRCSSQSGHNTVSWYQQALGQGPQFIFQYYREEENGRGNFPPRFSGLQFPNYSSELNVNALELDDSALYLCASSPTWDSEEQYFGPGTRLTVT.

This clone showed up just a few times. This chain's CDR3 is CASSGGSEYNEQFF. The CDR3 DNA reads as TGTGCCAGCAGTGGAGGTAGCGAGTACAATGAGCAGTTCTTC. The V call is TRBV6-4, the J call TRBJ2-1, with D tentatively TRBD2 (5 bases). V was clipped by 4 bases and J by 4 bases, with 11 bases between them. The CDR3 has 14 amino acids. CDR1 is MRHNA, CDR2 SNTAGT, per germline.